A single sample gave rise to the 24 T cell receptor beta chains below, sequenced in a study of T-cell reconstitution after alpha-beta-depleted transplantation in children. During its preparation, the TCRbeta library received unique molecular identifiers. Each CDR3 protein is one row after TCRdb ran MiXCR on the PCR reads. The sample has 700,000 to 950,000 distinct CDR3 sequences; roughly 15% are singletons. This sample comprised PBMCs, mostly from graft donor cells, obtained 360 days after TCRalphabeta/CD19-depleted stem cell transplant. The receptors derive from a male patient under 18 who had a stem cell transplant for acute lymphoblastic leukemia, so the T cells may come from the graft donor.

CDR3 nucleotide sequence: TGTGCCAGCATTCTAAGGACAGGGGGAATCAATGAGCAGTTCTTC. The encoded protein is CASILRTGGINEQFF. The chain uses TRBV12-3 or TRBV12-4 and TRBJ2-1; 10 bases agree with TRBD1. The V gene end was trimmed by 7 bases and the J gene end by 6 bases; junction bases not matched to a gene: 9. The CDR3 consists of 15 residues.

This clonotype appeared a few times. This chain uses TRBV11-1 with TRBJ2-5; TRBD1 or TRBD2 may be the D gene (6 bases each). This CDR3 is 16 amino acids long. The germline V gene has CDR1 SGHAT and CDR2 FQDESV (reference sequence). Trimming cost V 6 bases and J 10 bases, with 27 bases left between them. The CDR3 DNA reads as TGTGCCAGCAGAACCTCCAGGGGAACCTCCCGGAGGGGCCAGTACTTC. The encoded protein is CASRTSRGTSRRGQYF.

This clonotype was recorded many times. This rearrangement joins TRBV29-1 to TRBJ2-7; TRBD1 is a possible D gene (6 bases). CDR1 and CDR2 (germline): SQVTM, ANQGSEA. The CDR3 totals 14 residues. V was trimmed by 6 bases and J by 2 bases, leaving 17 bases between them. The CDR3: CSVIPGQGTYEQYF. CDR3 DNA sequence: TGCAGCGTAATACCGGGACAAGGGACCTACGAGCAGTACTTC.

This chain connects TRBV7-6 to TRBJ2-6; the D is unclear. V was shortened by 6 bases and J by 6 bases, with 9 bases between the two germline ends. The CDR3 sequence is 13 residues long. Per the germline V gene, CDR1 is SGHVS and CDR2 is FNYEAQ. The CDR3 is CASSFTAANVLTF. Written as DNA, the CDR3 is TGTGCCAGCAGTTTCACAGCGGCCAACGTCCTGACTTTC.

The CDR3 nucleotides are TGCGCCAGCAGCTTTCTACAGACCTACGAGCAGTACTTC. Amino acid sequence: CASSFLQTYEQYF. This chain connects TRBV5-1 to TRBJ2-7; D unresolved. V dropped 2 bases and J dropped 2 bases, with 8 bases sitting between them. The germline V gene encodes CDR1 SGHRS and CDR2 YFSETQ. CDR3 size: 13 residues.

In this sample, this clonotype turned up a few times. CDR3 amino acids: CASSPGGGFNIQYF. The DNA for the CDR3 is TGTGCCAGCAGTCCAGGGGGCGGATTTAACATTCAGTACTTC. This chain links TRBV12-3 or TRBV12-4 with TRBJ2-4; TRBD1 agrees at 8 bases. The CDR3 covers 14 residues. After removal of 5 bases from V and 7 bases from J, the junction contained 7 bases not matched to a gene.

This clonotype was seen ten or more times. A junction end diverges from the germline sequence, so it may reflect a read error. CDR3 nucleotide sequence: TGCGCCAGCAGCCAGGGATACCAAGAGACCCAGTACTTC. This sequence encodes CASSQGYQETQYF. The chain joins TRBV18 to TRBJ2-5, with D perhaps TRBD1 (5 bases). This CDR3 is built from 13 residues. Germline V gene sequence: CDR1 KGHSH, CDR2 LQKENI. The complete variable domain, with remaining parts taken from reference TRBV18 and TRBJ2-5, reads NAGVMQNPRHLVRRRGQEARLRCSPMKGHSHVYWYRQLPEEGLKFMVYLQKENIIDESGMPKERFSAEFPKEGPSILRIQQVVRGDSAAYFCASSQGYQETQYFGPGTRLLVL.

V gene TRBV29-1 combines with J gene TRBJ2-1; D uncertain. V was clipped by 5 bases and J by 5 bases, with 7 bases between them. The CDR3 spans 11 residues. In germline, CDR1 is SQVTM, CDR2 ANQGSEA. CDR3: CSVLPHNEQFF. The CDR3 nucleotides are TGCAGCGTTCTCCCGCACAATGAGCAGTTCTTC.

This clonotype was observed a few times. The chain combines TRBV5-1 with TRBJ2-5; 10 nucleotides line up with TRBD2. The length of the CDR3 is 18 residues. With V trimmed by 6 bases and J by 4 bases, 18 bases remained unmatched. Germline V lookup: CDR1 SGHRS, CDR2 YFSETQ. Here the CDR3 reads CASTLGFASGSGGETQYF. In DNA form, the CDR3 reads TGCGCCAGCACACTGGGGTTCGCTAGCGGGAGTGGGGGAGAGACCCAGTACTTC.

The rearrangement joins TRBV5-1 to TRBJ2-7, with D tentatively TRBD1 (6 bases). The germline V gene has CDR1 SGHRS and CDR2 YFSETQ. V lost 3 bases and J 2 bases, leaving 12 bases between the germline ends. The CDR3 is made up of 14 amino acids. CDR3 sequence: CASSSDRIPYEQYF. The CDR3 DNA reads TGCGCCAGCAGCTCCGACAGGATCCCCTACGAGCAGTACTTC.

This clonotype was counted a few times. The CDR3 is CASSPPGQISTDTQYF. The CDR3 DNA sequence: TGTGCCAGCTCACCTCCGGGACAGATATCGACAGATACGCAGTATTTT. The chain couples TRBV18 to TRBJ2-3, with 7 bases identical to TRBD1. This CDR3 has 16 residues. Germline CDR1 is KGHSH and CDR2 is LQKENI. The V segment lost 3 bases and the J segment 3 bases; nucleotides outside the gene matches: 9. The whole variable domain, filled in from reference TRBV18 and TRBJ2-3, reads NAGVMQNPRHLVRRRGQEARLRCSPMKGHSHVYWYRQLPEEGLKFMVYLQKENIIDESGMPKERFSAEFPKEGPSILRIQQVVRGDSAAYFCASSPPGQISTDTQYFGPGTRLTVL.

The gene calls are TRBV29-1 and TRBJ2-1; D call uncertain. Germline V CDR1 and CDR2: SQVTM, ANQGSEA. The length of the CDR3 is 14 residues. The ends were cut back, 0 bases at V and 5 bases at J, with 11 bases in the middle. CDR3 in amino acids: CSVEDRYPNNEQFF. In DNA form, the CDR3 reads TGCAGCGTTGAAGATCGGTACCCAAACAATGAGCAGTTCTTC.

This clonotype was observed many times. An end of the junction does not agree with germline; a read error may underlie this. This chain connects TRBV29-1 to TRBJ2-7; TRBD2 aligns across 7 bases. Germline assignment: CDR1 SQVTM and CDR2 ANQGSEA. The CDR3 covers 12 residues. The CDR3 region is CSAEPSGGEQYF. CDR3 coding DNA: TGCAGCGCTGAACCCTCGGGGGGCGAGCAGTACTTC.

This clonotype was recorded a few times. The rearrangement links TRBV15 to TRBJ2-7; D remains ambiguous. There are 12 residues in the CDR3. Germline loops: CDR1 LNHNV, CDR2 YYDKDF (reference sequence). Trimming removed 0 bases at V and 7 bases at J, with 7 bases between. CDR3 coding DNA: TGTGCCACCAGCAGAGAGGCCGGGGAGCAGTACTTC. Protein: CATSREAGEQYF.

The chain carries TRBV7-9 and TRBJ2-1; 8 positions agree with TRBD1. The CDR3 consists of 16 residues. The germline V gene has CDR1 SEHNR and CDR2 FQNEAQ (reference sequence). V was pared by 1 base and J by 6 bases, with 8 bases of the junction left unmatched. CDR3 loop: CASSLVDRDEVNEQFF. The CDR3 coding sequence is TGTGCCAGCAGCTTAGTGGACAGGGATGAAGTCAATGAGCAGTTCTTC.

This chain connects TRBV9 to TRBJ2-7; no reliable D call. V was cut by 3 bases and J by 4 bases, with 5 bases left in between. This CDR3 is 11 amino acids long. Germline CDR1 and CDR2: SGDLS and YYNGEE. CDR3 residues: CASSDVYEQYF. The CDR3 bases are TGTGCCAGCAGCGACGTATACGAGCAGTACTTC.

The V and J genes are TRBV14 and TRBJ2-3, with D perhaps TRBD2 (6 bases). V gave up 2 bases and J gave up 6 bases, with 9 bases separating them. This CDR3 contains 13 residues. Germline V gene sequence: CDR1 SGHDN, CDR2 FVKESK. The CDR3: CASSQWGGDTQYF. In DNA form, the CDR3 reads TGTGCCAGCAGCCAATGGGGAGGTGATACGCAGTATTTT.

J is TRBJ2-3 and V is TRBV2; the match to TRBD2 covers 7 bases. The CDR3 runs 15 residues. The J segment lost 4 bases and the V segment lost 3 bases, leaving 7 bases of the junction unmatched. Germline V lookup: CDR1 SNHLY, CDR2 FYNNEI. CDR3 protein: CASSDGRELADTQYF. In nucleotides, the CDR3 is TGTGCCAGCAGTGATGGGCGGGAGTTAGCAGATACGCAGTATTTT.

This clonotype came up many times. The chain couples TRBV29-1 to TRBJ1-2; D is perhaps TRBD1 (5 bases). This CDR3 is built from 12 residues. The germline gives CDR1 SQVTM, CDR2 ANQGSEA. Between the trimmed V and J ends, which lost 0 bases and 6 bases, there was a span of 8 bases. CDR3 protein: CSVEDWTNGYTF. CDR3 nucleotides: TGCAGCGTTGAAGATTGGACAAATGGCTACACCTTC. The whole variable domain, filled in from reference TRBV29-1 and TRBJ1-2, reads SAVISQKPSRDICQRGTSLTIQCQVDSQVTMMFWYRQQPGQSLTLIATANQGSEATYESGFVIDKFPISRPNLTFSTLTVSNMSPEDSSIYLCSVEDWTNGYTFGSGTRLTVV.

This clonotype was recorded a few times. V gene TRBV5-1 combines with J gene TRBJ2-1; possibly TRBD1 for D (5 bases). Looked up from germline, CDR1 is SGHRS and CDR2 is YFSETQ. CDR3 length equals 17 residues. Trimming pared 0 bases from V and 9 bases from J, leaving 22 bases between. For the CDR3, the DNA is TGCGCCAGCAGCTTGGGGGGCTTAGCTTCACCTCAGGGTGAGCAGTTCTTC. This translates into CASSLGGLASPQGEQFF.

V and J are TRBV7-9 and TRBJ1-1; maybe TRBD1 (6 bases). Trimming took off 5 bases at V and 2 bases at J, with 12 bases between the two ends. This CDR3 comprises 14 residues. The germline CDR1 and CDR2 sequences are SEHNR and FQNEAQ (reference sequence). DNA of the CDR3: TGTGCCAGCAGCCTCCTACAGGGAAACACTGAAGCTTTCTTT. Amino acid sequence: CASSLLQGNTEAFF.

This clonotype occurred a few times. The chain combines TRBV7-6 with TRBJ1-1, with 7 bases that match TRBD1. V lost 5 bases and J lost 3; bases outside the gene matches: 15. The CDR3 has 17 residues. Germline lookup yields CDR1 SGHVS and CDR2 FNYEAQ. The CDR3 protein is CASSPTGSRFRDTEAFF. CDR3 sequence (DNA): TGTGCCAGCAGCCCGACAGGGTCGAGATTTCGGGACACTGAAGCTTTCTTT.

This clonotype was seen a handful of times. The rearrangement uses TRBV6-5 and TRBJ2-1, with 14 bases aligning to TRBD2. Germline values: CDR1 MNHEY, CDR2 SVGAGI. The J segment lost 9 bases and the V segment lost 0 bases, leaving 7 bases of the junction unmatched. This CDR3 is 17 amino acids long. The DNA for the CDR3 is TGTGCCAGCAGTTACTCCCCCGGGACTAGCGGGAGCAGTGAGCAGTTCTTC. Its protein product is CASSYSPGTSGSSEQFF.

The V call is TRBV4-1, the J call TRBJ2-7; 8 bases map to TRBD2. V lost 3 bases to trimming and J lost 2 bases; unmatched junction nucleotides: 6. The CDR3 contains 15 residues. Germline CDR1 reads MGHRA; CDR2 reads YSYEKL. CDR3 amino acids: CASSHTSGSAYEQYF. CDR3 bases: TGCGCCAGCAGCCATACCAGCGGGAGTGCCTACGAGCAGTACTTC.